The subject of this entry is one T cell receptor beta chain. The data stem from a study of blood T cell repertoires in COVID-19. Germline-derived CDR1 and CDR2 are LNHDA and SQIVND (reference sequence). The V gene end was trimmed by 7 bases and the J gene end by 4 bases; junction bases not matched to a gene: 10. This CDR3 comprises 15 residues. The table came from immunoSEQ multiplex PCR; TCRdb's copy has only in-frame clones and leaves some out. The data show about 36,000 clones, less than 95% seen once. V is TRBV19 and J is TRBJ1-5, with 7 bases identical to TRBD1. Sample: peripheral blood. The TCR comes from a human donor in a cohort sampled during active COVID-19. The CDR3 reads CASTRRDRINQPQHF. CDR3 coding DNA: TGTGCCAGTACTAGGAGGGACAGAATAAATCAGCCCCAGCATTTT. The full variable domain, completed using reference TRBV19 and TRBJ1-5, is DGGITQSPKYLFRKEGQNVTLSCEQNLNHDAMYWYRQDPGQGLRLIYYSQIVNDFQKGDIAEGYSVSREKKESFPLTVTSAQKNPTAFYLCASTRRDRINQPQHFGDGTRLSIL.